The clone carrying this TCR beta chain is a singleton in its sample. Its antigen remains unknown. This entry belongs to a study of T cell responses to AZD1222 COVID-19 vaccine. Points from the study as a whole: Variant regions that are unmutated are reportedly the target of nearly half of spike-specific TCRs.

Sequencing used immunoSEQ multiplex PCR; TCRdb keeps in-frame clones, though not all of them. Among around 69,000 clones listed, 88% were seen once. Germline CDR1 MGHRA, CDR2 YSYEKL. There are 14 residues in the CDR3. J lost 3 bases, V lost 5 bases, and 6 bases had no gene match. V gene TRBV4-1 combines with J gene TRBJ2-7, with 8 bases lining up with TRBD1. This TCR was recovered from an adult in good health. Sequencing was performed on peripheral blood, taken on day 0 of AZD1222 vaccination. CDR3 nucleotides: TGCGCCAGCAGCATCCGGACAGGGAACTACGAGCAGTACTTC. It specifies CASSIRTGNYEQYF.